This TCR beta chain was recovered during a study of shared clonotypes between healthy human individuals. TCRdb keeps only in-frame clones here, not all; method: immunoSEQ multiplex PCR. The table shows about 490,000 clones, with 76% occurring only once. Trimming pared 0 bases from V and 4 bases from J, leaving 7 bases between. The CDR3 spans 13 residues. CDR1 and CDR2 (germline): SGHNT, YYREEE (reference sequence). V and J are TRBV5-4 and TRBJ1-2; TRBD1 is a possible D gene (6 bases). The source is a woman in her forties in good health. Some clones in this sample may be carry-over from other donors' samples. The sample taken for sequencing was PBMCs. The CDR3 DNA follows: TGTGCCAGCAGCTTGGACAGGGCCTATGGCTACACCTTC. Its protein product is CASSLDRAYGYTF.